Listed below are T cell receptor beta chains from one sample, sequenced in a study of OX40 agonist ivuxolimab in advanced cancers. The protocol was immunoSEQ multiplex PCR, while the TCRdb copy is restricted to in-frame clones and leaves out a portion. The profile covers about 15,000 clones, with around 80% appearing a single time and 25% to 35% taken by the ten largest. Sequenced material: CD4+ or CD8+ T cells sorted from blood, taken in a trial of the OX40 agonist ivuxolimab. Every receptor here comes from an adult with an advanced solid tumor such as melanoma, head and neck, liver or kidney cancer. The CDR3 runs from the conserved cysteine through the conserved F or W.

v_call: TRBV29-1; cdr3_aa: CSVGSGVEEKLFF
v_call: TRBV5-3; cdr3_aa: CARVYTEAFF
v_call: TRBV14; cdr3_aa: CASSPQDRYGYTF
v_call: TRBV19; cdr3_aa: CASSNDGQSGRTQDNEQFF
v_call: TRBV5-4; cdr3_aa: CASSLGEALTDEKLFF
v_call: TRBV5-8; cdr3_aa: CASSLALEQETQYF
v_call: TRBV11-2; cdr3_aa: CAGSPPPGQLNEKLFF
v_call: TRBV5-3; cdr3_aa: CASSSQRGEKLFF
v_call: TRBV4-2; cdr3_aa: CASSLRRTDTQYF
v_call: TRBV18; cdr3_aa: CASSPGDRGLNTEAFF
v_call: TRBV7-9; cdr3_aa: CASSPGDRGAFF
v_call: TRBV27; cdr3_aa: CASTSGTGVPYEQYF
v_call: TRBV6-1; cdr3_aa: CASNPGAAATDTQYF
v_call: TRBV7-9; cdr3_aa: CASSLLGDLGNTIYF
v_call: TRBV27; cdr3_aa: CASSLEQGAKGYEQYF
v_call: TRBV5-8; cdr3_aa: CASSLENKNIQYF
v_call: TRBV4-3; cdr3_aa: CASSQVPGGLSYEQYF
v_call: TRBV5-8; cdr3_aa: CASSLPGGVLETQYF
v_call: TRBV5-8; cdr3_aa: CASSPWGLGSTDTQYF
v_call: TRBV4-1; cdr3_aa: CASSQEIAGERFF
v_call: TRBV4-1; cdr3_aa: CASSQGQGHSYEQYF
v_call: TRBV12-5; cdr3_aa: CASGFDRGTEAFF